The 12 T cell receptor beta chains below were found in one sample sequenced in a study of T cell repertoires in cytomegalovirus infection. MiXCR, run by TCRdb on the reads, gives a single entry per CDR3 protein. The data show approximately 83,000 distinct CDR3 sequences, under 30% seen once. The antigens of these receptors remain unknown. Specimen: CD8+ T cells from cultured PBMCs, collected from culture after CMV antigen stimulation. Source of these receptors: a human donor in good health (CMV status not recorded). Some clones in this sample may be carry-over from other donors' samples.

The chain uses TRBV4-3 and TRBJ2-7, with TRBD1 matching 11 bases. Germline-derived CDR1 and CDR2 are LGHNA and YSLEER. The CDR3 contains 15 residues. The V segment lost 2 bases and the J segment 3 bases; nucleotides outside the gene matches: 3. The CDR3 region is CASSQYGTGGYEQYF. CDR3 coding DNA: TGCGCCAGCAGCCAATACGGGACAGGGGGCTACGAGCAGTACTTC.

This clonotype was seen more than once but under ten times. The chain combines TRBV7-9 with TRBJ1-3, with a tentative D call TRBD1 (5 bases). The CDR3 is made up of 15 amino acids. V lost 3 bases and J 0 bases, leaving 9 bases between the germline ends. CDR1 and CDR2 (germline): SEHNR, FQNEAQ (reference sequence). The CDR3 sequence: CASSFGTSSGNTIYF. The CDR3 nucleotides are TGTGCCAGCAGCTTCGGGACGAGCTCTGGAAACACCATATATTTT. The variable domain in full, completed from reference TRBV7-9 and TRBJ1-3, reads DTGVSQNPRHKITKRGQNVTFRCDPISEHNRLYWYRQTLGQGPEFLTYFQNEAQLEKSRLLSDRFSAERPKGSFSTLEIQRTEQGDSAMYLCASSFGTSSGNTIYFGEGSWLTVV.

The genes are TRBV6-2 or TRBV6-3 and TRBJ1-1, with no clear D. Germline V gene lookup returns CDR1 MNHEY and CDR2 SVGEGT. Trimming shortened V by 4 bases and J by 4 bases, and 7 bases separated the two germline ends. The CDR3 has 12 residues. The CDR3: CASSSYRTEAFF. The CDR3 nucleotides are TGTGCCAGCAGTTCCTACCGCACTGAAGCTTTCTTT.

This clonotype occurred a few times. The V gene is TRBV4-3, the J gene TRBJ2-7; D might be TRBD2 (5 bases). Trimming cost V 0 bases and J 0 bases, with 9 bases left between them. The CDR3 consists of 15 residues. Germline V gene lookup returns CDR1 LGHNA and CDR2 YSLEER. The CDR3 coding sequence is TGCGCCAGCAGCCAAGAAGAGGGCAGCTCCTACGAGCAGTACTTC. Translated: CASSQEEGSSYEQYF.

The chain links TRBV6-2 or TRBV6-3 to TRBJ2-7, with D possibly being TRBD1 (5 bases). V was cut by 6 bases and J by 1 base, with 13 bases left in between. The CDR3 runs to 14 residues. Germline V lookup: CDR1 MNHEY, CDR2 SVGEGT. The CDR3 here is CASSKLDISYEQYF. DNA for the CDR3: TGTGCCAGCAGCAAATTGGACATTTCCTACGAGCAGTACTTC.

This chain joins TRBV5-1 and TRBJ2-1; TRBD2 matches at 7 bases. V shed 0 bases and J 0 bases; nucleotides not matched to a gene: 6. Germline CDR1 is SGHRS and CDR2 is YFSETQ. CDR3 length: 17 amino acids. The CDR3 DNA sequence: TGCGCCAGCAGCTTGGGAATAGCTAGCGGCTCCTACAATGAGCAGTTCTTC. Amino acids: CASSLGIASGSYNEQFF.

The chain is built from TRBV27 and TRBJ2-2; TRBD2 matches 9 bases. The CDR3 is 15 residues long. Germline V gene sequence: CDR1 MNHEY, CDR2 SMNVEV (reference sequence). The ends lost 8 bases at V and 6 bases at J; junction bases unmatched: 10. The CDR3 sequence is CASGPGLAESGELFF. The DNA of the CDR3 is TGTGCCAGCGGACCGGGACTAGCCGAGTCCGGGGAGCTGTTTTTT.

CDR3 sequence: CASSSTGYGYTF. CDR3 bases: TGTGCCAGCAGCTCCACAGGTTATGGCTACACCTTC. The chain has TRBV11-3 and TRBJ1-2; a possible D gene is TRBD1 (5 bases). The V gene's germline CDR1 is SGHNT and CDR2 YENEEA. The CDR3 loop spans 12 amino acids. Deletions cut 4 bases from V and 5 bases from J, with 8 bases between. Variable domain in full (rest from reference TRBV11-3 and TRBJ1-2): EAGVVQSPRYKIIEKKQPVAFWCNPISGHNTLYWYLQNLGQGPELLIRYENEEAVDDSQLPKDRFSAERLKGVDSTLKIQPAELGDSAVYLCASSSTGYGYTFGSGTRLTVV.

The rearrangement links TRBV4-3 to TRBJ2-1; 12 nucleotides match TRBD1. Germline V gene data show CDR1 as LGHNA and CDR2 as YSLEER. J lost 0 bases, V lost 1 base, and 10 bases had no gene match. This CDR3 region has 20 residues. Here the CDR3 reads CASSQGSGTGGPSSYNEQFF. In nucleotides, the CDR3 is TGCGCCAGCAGCCAAGGTTCGGGGACAGGGGGCCCAAGCTCCTACAATGAGCAGTTCTTC.

This clonotype was recorded many times. V is TRBV4-1 and J is TRBJ2-5; 7 nucleotides agree with TRBD2. With V trimmed by 1 base and J by 5 bases, 19 bases remained unmatched. The germline V gene encodes CDR1 MGHRA and CDR2 YSYEKL. The CDR3 is made up of 19 amino acids. As DNA, the CDR3 is TGCGCCAGCAGCCAAGGCCCGTGGACCGGGACTATGAGGCTTGAGACCCAGTACTTC. This encodes CASSQGPWTGTMRLETQYF.

The chain uses TRBV4-1 and TRBJ2-1; TRBD2 matches at 10 bases. The CDR3 covers 15 residues. V lost 2 bases to trimming and J lost 7 bases; unmatched junction nucleotides: 5. Germline V gene sequence: CDR1 MGHRA, CDR2 YSYEKL. DNA of the CDR3: TGCGCCAGCAGCCAACTAGCGGGAGAGGGAAATGAGCAGTTCTTC. Residues: CASSQLAGEGNEQFF.

This clonotype was observed at least ten times. This chain connects TRBV6-2 or TRBV6-3 to TRBJ2-7; D not resolved. Germline lookup yields CDR1 MNHEY and CDR2 SVGEGT. CDR3 length: 12 residues. The V end was cut by 5 bases, the J end by 4 bases, with 9 bases between. DNA for the CDR3: TGTGCCAGCAGTCCAGATGGGTACGAGCAGTACTTC. Translated, it gives CASSPDGYEQYF.